The entry that follows covers one T cell receptor beta chain sequence. The antigen remains undetermined. This sample is drawn from a study of early T cells in non-severe SARS-CoV-2 infection. Study results and caveats: Clonotype matching in VDJdb favored anti-spike CD8 responses and did not capture private and CD4 specificities.

Researchers tagged individual cDNA molecules with unique molecular identifiers. TCRdb processed the 5' RACE reads anew with MiXCR; each CDR3 protein has one entry. This sample has fewer than 55,000 distinct CDR3 sequences, with roughly 7% found just once. The germline V gene has CDR1 LGHNA and CDR2 YSLEER. The CDR3 runs to 19 residues. Trimming removed 0 bases from V and 4 bases from J; junction bases left unmatched: 12. The chain uses TRBV4-3 and TRBJ2-3; 11 nucleotides match TRBD2. The source material was whole blood. This TCR derives from an adult who was a healthcare worker with PCR-confirmed SARS-CoV-2 infection or an uninfected control (not recorded which). The CDR3: CASSQDSGASGGRADTQYF. The CDR3 bases are TGCGCCAGCAGCCAAGATTCGGGTGCTAGCGGGGGGAGGGCAGATACGCAGTATTTT.